The 7 T cell receptor beta chains below were found in one sample sequenced in a study of T cell changes during pregnancy in multiple sclerosis. Method: immunoSEQ multiplex PCR; TCRdb's copy keeps in-frame clones and lacks some. The table has around 30,000 clones, 85% to 95% seen once; the top ten hold more than 0.35%. The material was CD4+ T cells from peripheral blood mononuclear cells, obtained after pregnancy. The receptor set was obtained from a female donor with multiple sclerosis, enrolled in a pregnancy study.

The V call is TRBV18, the J call TRBJ1-1; the D gene is possibly TRBD1 (6 bases). Germline CDR1 is KGHSH and CDR2 is LQKENI. With 2 bases removed from V and 0 bases from J, the gap between germline ends came to 13 bases. The CDR3 loop spans 16 amino acids. The CDR3 protein is CASSPSGGLMNTEAFF. CDR3 DNA sequence: TGTGCCAGCTCACCATCGGGGGGCCTAATGAACACTGAAGCTTTCTTT.

CDR3 residues: CASSLVGVANEKLFF. CDR3 in DNA: TGTGCCAGCAGCTTAGTCGGGGTGGCTAATGAAAAACTGTTTTTT. This sequence joins TRBV7-2 and TRBJ1-4; no clear D gene. Germline CDR1 SGHTA, CDR2 FQGNSA. CDR3 length: 15 residues. Trimming cost V 1 base and J 3 bases, with 9 bases left between them.

The chain links TRBV30 to TRBJ2-4; D perhaps matches TRBD2 (5 bases). Germline V lookup: CDR1 GTSNPN, CDR2 SVGIG (reference sequence). Trimming cost V 4 bases and J 3 bases, with 16 bases left between them. The CDR3 sequence is 15 residues long. This chain's CDR3 is CAWIAAGAVKNIQYF. The CDR3 DNA sequence: TGTGCCTGGATTGCGGCGGGCGCGGTCAAAAACATTCAGTACTTC.

The V and J genes are TRBV5-1 and TRBJ2-1; TRBD2 agrees at 8 bases. Germline values: CDR1 SGHRS, CDR2 YFSETQ. The trim removed 0 bases at V and 10 bases at J, leaving 12 bases unmatched. This CDR3 has 16 amino acids. The CDR3 here is CASSLVATSDYGEQFF. Here the CDR3 DNA reads TGCGCCAGCAGCTTGGTGGCGACTAGCGATTATGGCGAGCAGTTCTTC.

V and J are TRBV7-2 and TRBJ1-2; D uncertain. CDR3 size: 14 residues. CDR1 and CDR2 (germline): SGHTA, FQGNSA. V was pared by 1 base and J by 8 bases, with 14 bases between. This CDR3 reads CASSLGGPGWGYTF. Written as DNA, the CDR3 is TGTGCCAGCAGCTTAGGAGGGCCTGGCTGGGGCTACACCTTC.

The chain combines TRBV30 with TRBJ2-3; perhaps TRBD2 as D (6 bases). Looked up from germline, CDR1 is GTSNPN and CDR2 is SVGIG (reference sequence). The CDR3 is 13 amino acids. The V end lost 1 base, the J end lost 9 bases, and 14 bases lay between the germline ends. The CDR3 reads CAWSAGTGGTQYF. The CDR3 bases are TGTGCCTGGAGTGCTGGGACTGGGGGGACGCAGTATTTT.

DNA for the CDR3: TGCGCCAGCAGCTCGGGACAGGGGGCTTTCAATGAGCAGTTCTTC. Translation gives CASSSGQGAFNEQFF. The chain joins TRBV5-1 to TRBJ2-1; 12 bases fit TRBD1. The CDR3 runs to 15 residues. Germline CDR1 SGHRS, CDR2 YFSETQ. The V gene end was trimmed by 3 bases and the J gene end by 6 bases; junction bases not matched to a gene: 4.